This entry describes one TCR beta chain. Its matching antigen is unknown. The TCR beta library used iRepertoire HTBI primers with Arm-PCR amplification of CDR3. A single record per CDR3 protein comes from TCRdb applying MiXCR to the multiplex PCR reads. Of some 370,000 distinct CDR3 sequences listed, roughly 25% are singletons. CDR3 size: 14 residues. Trimming removed 0 bases from V and 2 bases from J; junction bases left unmatched: 0. Germline-derived CDR1 and CDR2 are GTSNPN and SVGIG (reference sequence). The sample originates from a study of regulatory T cells in long-lasting Graves disease. As for time point: persistent/refractory GD, antithyroid drugs over 5 years with positive TRAb. Construction of the TCR library relied on RNA isolated from PBMCs. Findings of the study overall: Favoring TRBV28, TRBJ1-2 and TRBJ2-5 was a feature seen in persistent disease. Study of thyroid tissue was not done, with only peripheral blood studied.

Sequences were derived from peripheral blood mononuclear cells (PBMCs), sampled when the disease was refractory, from a patient treated with antithyroid drugs. This chain links TRBV30 with TRBJ1-5; 8 bases match TRBD1. The receptor was isolated from a woman in her 40s with Graves disease. CDR3 protein: CAWSVQGGNQPQHF. The CDR3 nucleotides read TGTGCCTGGAGTGTACAGGGGGGCAATCAGCCCCAGCATTTT.